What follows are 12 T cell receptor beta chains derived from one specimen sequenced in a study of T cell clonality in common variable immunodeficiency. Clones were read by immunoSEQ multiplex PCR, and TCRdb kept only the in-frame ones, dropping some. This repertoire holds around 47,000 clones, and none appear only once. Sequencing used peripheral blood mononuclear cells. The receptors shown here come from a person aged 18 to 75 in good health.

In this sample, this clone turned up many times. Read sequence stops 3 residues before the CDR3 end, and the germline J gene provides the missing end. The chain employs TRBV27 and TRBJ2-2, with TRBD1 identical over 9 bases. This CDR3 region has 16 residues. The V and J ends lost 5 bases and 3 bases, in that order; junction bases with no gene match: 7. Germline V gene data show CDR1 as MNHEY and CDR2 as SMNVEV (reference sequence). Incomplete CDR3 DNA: TGTGCCAGCAGTCCAATACAGGGGGCGGACACCGGGGAG. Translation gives CASSPIQGADTGE. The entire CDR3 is CASSPIQGADTGELFF.

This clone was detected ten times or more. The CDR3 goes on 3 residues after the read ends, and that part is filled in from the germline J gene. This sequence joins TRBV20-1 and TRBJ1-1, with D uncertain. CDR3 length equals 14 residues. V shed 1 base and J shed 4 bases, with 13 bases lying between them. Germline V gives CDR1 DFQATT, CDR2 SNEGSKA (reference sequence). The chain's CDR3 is CSARVRGAGTEAFF. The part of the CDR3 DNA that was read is TGCAGTGCTAGAGTCCGGGGAGCGGGCACTGAA.

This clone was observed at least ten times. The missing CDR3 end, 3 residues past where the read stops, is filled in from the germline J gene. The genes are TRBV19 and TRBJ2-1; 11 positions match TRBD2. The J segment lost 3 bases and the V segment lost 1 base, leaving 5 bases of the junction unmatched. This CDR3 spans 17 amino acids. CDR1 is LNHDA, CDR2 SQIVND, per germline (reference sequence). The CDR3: CASSIVASGGIYNEQFF. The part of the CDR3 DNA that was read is TGTGCCAGTAGTATAGTGGCTAGCGGGGGGATCTACAATGAG.

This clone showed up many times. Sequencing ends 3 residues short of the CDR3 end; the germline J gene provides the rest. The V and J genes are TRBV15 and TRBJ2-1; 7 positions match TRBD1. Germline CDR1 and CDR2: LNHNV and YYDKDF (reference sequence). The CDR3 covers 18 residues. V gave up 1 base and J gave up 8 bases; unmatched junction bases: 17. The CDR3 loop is CATSRVRSWDRVSDEQFF. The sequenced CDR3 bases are TGTGCCACCAGCAGAGTTCGGTCGTGGGACAGAGTCTCGGATGAG.

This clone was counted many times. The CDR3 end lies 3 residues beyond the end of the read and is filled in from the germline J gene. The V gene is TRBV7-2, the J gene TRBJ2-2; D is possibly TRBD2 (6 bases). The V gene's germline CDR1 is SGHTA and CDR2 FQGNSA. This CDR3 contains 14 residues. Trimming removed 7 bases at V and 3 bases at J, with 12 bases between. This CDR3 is CASTGVSYTGELFF. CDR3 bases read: TGTGCCAGCACGGGGGTCTCGTACACCGGGGAG.

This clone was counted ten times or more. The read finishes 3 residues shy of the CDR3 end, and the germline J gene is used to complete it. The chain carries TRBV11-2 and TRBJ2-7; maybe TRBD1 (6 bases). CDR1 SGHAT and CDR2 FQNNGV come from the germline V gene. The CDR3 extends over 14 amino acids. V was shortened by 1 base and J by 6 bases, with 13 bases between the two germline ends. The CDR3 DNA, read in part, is TGTGCCAGCAGCTTAGTGACAGGTCTGCGCGAG. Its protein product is CASSLVTGLRE. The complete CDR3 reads CASSLVTGLREQYF.

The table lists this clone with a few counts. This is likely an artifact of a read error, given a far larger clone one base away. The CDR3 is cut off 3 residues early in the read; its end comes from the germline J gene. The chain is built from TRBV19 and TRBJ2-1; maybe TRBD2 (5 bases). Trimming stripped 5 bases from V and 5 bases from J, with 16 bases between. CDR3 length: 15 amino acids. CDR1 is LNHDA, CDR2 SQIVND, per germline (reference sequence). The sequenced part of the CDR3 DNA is TGTGCCAGTAGTGCTGCGGGCGGACCCCACAATGAG. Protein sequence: CASSAAGGPHNE. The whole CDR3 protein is CASSAAGGPHNEQFF.

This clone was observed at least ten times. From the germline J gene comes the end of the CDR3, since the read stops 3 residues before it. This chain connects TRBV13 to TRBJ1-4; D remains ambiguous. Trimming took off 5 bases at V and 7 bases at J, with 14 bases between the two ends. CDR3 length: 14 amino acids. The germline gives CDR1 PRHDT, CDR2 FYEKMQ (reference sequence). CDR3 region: CASSTRAPIEKLFF. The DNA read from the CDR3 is TGTGCCAGCAGCACCCGAGCCCCAATTGAAAAA.

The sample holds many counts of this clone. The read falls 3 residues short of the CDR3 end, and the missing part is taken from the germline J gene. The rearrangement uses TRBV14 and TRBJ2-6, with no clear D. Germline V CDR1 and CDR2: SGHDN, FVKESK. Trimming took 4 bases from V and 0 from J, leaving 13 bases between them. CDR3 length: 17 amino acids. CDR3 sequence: CASSPRRLTSGANVLTF. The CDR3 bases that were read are TGTGCCAGCAGCCCGCGGCGGCTCACCTCTGGGGCCAACGTC.

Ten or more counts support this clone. CDR3 bases read: TGCAGCGCCCTACAGGGCTACGAG. Its translation is CSALQGYE. The CDR3 reads in full as CSALQGYEQYF. The V call is TRBV29-1, the J call TRBJ2-7; possibly TRBD1 for D (6 bases). The read is 3 residues too short to cover the CDR3 end, so that end is filled in from the germline J gene. Germline V gives CDR1 SQVTM, CDR2 ANQGSEA. The CDR3 runs 11 residues. V was trimmed by 7 bases and J by 3 bases, leaving 10 bases between them.

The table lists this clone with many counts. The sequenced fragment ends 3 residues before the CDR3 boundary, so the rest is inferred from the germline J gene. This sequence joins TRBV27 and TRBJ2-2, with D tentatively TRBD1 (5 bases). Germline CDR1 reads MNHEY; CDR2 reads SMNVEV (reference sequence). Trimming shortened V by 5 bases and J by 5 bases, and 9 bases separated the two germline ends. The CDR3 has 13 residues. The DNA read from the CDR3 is TGTGCCAGCAGTAGGGGTGAGACCGGGGAG. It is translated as CASSRGETGE. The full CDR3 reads CASSRGETGELFF.

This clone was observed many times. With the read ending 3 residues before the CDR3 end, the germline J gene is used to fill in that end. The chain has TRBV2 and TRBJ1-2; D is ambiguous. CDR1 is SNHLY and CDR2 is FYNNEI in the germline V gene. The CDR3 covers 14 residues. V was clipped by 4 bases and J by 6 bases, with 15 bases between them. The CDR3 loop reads CASSAQEEWDGYTF. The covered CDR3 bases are TGTGCCAGCAGTGCTCAGGAAGAGTGGGATGGC.